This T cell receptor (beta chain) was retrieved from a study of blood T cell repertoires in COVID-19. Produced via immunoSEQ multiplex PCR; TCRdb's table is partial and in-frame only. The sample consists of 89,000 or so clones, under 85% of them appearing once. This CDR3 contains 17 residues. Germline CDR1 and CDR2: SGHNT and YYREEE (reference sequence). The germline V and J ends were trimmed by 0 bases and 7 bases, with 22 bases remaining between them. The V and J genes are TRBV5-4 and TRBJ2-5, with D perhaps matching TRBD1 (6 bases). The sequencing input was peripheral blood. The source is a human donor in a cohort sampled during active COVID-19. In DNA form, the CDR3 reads TGTGCCAGCAGCTTGGCTTCAGGGGCACCTTTCAGAGGGACCCAGTACTTC. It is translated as CASSLASGAPFRGTQYF.